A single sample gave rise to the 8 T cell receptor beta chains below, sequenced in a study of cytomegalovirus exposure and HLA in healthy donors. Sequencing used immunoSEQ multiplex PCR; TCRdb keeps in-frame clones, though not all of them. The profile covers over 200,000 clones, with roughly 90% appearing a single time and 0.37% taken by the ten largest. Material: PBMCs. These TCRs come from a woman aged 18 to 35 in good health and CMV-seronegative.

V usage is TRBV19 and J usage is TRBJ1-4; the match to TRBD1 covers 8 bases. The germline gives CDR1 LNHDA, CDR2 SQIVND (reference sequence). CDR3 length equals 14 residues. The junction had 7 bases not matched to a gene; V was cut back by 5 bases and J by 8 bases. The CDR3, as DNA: TGTGCCAGTAGTCACCTTGGACAGGGAGAAAAACTGTTTTTT. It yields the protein CASSHLGQGEKLFF.

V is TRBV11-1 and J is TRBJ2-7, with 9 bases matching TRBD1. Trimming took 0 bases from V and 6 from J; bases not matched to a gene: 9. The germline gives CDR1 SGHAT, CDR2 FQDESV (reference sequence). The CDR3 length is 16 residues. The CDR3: CASSLAWTGARSEQYF. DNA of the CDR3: TGTGCCAGCAGCTTAGCGTGGACAGGGGCCCGAAGCGAGCAGTACTTC.

CDR3 region: CASSVAPGNYEQYF. The CDR3 coding sequence is TGTGCCAGCAGCGTAGCTCCAGGAAACTACGAGCAGTACTTC. The J gene is TRBJ2-7, the V gene TRBV9; no reliable D call. Germline-derived CDR1 and CDR2 are SGDLS and YYNGEE. Trimming took off 0 bases at V and 3 bases at J, with 10 bases between the two ends. The CDR3 has 14 residues.

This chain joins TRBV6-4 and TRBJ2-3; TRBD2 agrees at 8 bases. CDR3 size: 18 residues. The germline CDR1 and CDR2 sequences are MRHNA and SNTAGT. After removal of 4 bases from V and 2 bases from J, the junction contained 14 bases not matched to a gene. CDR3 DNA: TGTGCCAGCAGTGTAAGGTTTGCCCGGGGGGGCTCCACAGATACGCAGTATTTT. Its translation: CASSVRFARGGSTDTQYF.

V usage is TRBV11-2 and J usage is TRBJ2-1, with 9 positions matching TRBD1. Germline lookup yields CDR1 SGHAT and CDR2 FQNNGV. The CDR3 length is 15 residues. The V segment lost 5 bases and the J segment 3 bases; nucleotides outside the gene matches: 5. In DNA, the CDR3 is TGTGCCAGCAGCGCCCGGGACAGGGTCTACAATGAGCAGTTCTTC. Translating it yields CASSARDRVYNEQFF. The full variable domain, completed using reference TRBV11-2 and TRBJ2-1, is EAGVAQSPRYKIIEKRQSVAFWCNPISGHATLYWYQQILGQGPKLLIQFQNNGVVDDSQLPKDRFSAERLKGVDSTLKIQPAKLEDSAVYLCASSARDRVYNEQFFGPGTRLTVL.

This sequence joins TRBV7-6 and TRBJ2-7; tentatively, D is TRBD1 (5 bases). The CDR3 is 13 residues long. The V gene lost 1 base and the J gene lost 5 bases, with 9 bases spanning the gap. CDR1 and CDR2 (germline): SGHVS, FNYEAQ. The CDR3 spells CASSLGGRNEQYV. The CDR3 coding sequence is TGTGCCAGCAGCTTAGGGGGCAGGAACGAGCAGTACGTC.

The CDR3: CASSSSGFEQYV. In nucleotides, the CDR3 is TGTGCCAGCAGCAGCTCAGGGTTCGAGCAGTACGTC. V usage is TRBV28 and J usage is TRBJ2-7, with D perhaps TRBD1 (5 bases). The CDR3 length is 12 residues. Trimming stripped 6 bases from V and 6 bases from J, with 12 bases between. Germline loops: CDR1 MDHEN, CDR2 SYDVKM.

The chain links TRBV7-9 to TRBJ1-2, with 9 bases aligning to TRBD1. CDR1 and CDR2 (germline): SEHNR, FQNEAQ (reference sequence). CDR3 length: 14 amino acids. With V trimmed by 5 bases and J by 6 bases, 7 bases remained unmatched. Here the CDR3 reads CASSTGTGFHGYTF. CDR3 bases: TGTGCCAGCAGCACCGGGACAGGGTTCCATGGCTACACCTTC.